This T cell receptor beta chain was observed in a study of PD-1 blockade in classical Hodgkin lymphoma. Notes on the study in general: Relapsed/refractory patients reportedly had lower baseline diversity than newly diagnosed patients.

About this clone: The antigen is unknown.

Sequencing was performed with immunoSEQ multiplex PCR; in TCRdb, only in-frame clones are kept and a portion is missing. The table includes 35,000 to 40,000 clones, around 88% detected once. Relapses following autologous stem cell transplantation were seen in all patients, with brentuximab vedotin exposure varying. Germline CDR1 is ENHRY and CDR2 is SYGVKD. The CDR3 totals 12 residues. Trimming took 10 bases from V and 2 from J, leaving 12 bases between them. The sequence came from a human donor with classical Hodgkin lymphoma. The material was peripheral blood mononuclear cells (PBMCs), obtained before the second cycle of nivolumab. This sequence joins TRBV10-3 and TRBJ2-7, with unresolved D. This CDR3 reads CANAIEPYEQYF. CDR3 nucleotide sequence: TGTGCCAACGCTATAGAACCCTACGAGCAGTACTTC.